The clone carrying this TCR beta chain has a single count. Its antigen is unidentified. This sample was taken from a study of T cell responses to AZD1222 COVID-19 vaccine. Profiling relied on immunoSEQ multiplex PCR, and the TCRdb table lists in-frame clones only, not all of them. Altogether 100,000 to 150,000 clones are present, 91% being singletons, with the ten largest covering about 1.9%. Findings and limits, study-wide: Unmutated variant regions are reportedly targeted by nearly half of spike-specific TCRs. Seropositive status at baseline applied to only five to seven AZD1222 recipients.

V shed 2 bases and J shed 5 bases, with 12 bases lying between them. There are 15 residues in the CDR3. Germline V gene lookup returns CDR1 MNHNS and CDR2 SASEGT. The chain combines TRBV6-1 with TRBJ2-2; D perhaps matches TRBD2 (6 bases). This specimen was peripheral blood, taken 28 days after the second AZD1222 dose. This receptor was obtained from an adult who received the AZD1222 COVID-19 vaccine. Written as DNA, the CDR3 is TGTGCCAGCAGTGAATCGCCAGGGAGGACCGGGGAGCTGTTTTTT. It encodes CASSESPGRTGELFF.